The 7 T cell receptor beta chains in this list originate from one sample, sequenced in a study of read filtering for tumor transcriptome and immune sequencing. Molecular barcoded adaptors covering alpha/delta and beta/gamma chains were used on 400 ng RNA. TCRdb reprocessed the reads via MiXCR and lists one record per CDR3 protein. Of more than 45,000 distinct CDR3 sequences listed, roughly an eighth were seen once; the top ten hold roughly 17%. Sequencing was done on a sample of a population of CD138-negative cells sorted from bone marrow. Receptor source: a donor at least 40 years old with multiple myeloma.

This clonotype was observed many times. The chain has TRBV24-1 and TRBJ2-1, with D perhaps matching TRBD2 (5 bases). The V gene's germline CDR1 is KGHDR and CDR2 SFDVKD. The length of the CDR3 is 16 residues. V lost 3 bases and J 0 bases, leaving 11 bases between the germline ends. CDR3 residues: CATSDNPGFSYNEQFF. CDR3 sequence (DNA): TGTGCCACCAGTGATAACCCGGGGTTCTCCTACAATGAGCAGTTCTTC.

There are many counts of this clonotype. The chain employs TRBV20-1 and TRBJ2-5; the match to TRBD2 covers 11 bases. V trimming: 0 bases; J trimming: 6 bases; junction bases outside the gene matches: 9. There are 16 residues in the CDR3. Germline lookup yields CDR1 DFQATT and CDR2 SNEGSKA (reference sequence). Here the CDR3 reads CSARDQGLAGGKTQYF. For the CDR3, the DNA is TGCAGTGCTAGAGACCAAGGGCTAGCGGGGGGAAAGACCCAGTACTTC.

This clonotype was counted only a few times. The CDR3 loop reads CASKWAGPHNEQFF. CDR3 nucleotides: TGTGCCAGTAAGTGGGCGGGTCCCCACAATGAGCAGTTCTTC. The V and J genes are TRBV19 and TRBJ2-1, with D perhaps TRBD2 (5 bases). From germline, CDR1 is LNHDA and CDR2 SQIVND (reference sequence). The CDR3 loop spans 14 amino acids. The V end was cut by 7 bases, the J end by 5 bases, with 15 bases between.

This clonotype came up many times. V is TRBV27 and J is TRBJ1-1; TRBD1 matches at 9 bases. Per the germline V gene, CDR1 is MNHEY and CDR2 is SMNVEV (reference sequence). J lost 0 bases, V lost 7 bases, and 3 bases had no gene match. The CDR3 runs 14 residues. The CDR3 region has the DNA TGTGCCAGCACTCGGACAGGGGTGAACACTGAAGCTTTCTTT. Its protein is CASTRTGVNTEAFF.

In this sample, this clonotype turned up many times. This chain links TRBV18 with TRBJ2-1; TRBD1 matches at 10 bases. Germline CDR1 is KGHSH and CDR2 is LQKENI. This CDR3 comprises 13 residues. After removal of 3 bases from V and 7 bases from J, the junction contained 0 bases not matched to a gene. CDR3: CASSPGQGNEQFF. The DNA for the CDR3 is TGTGCCAGCTCACCGGGACAGGGGAATGAGCAGTTCTTC. Variable domain in full (rest from reference TRBV18 and TRBJ2-1): NAGVMQNPRHLVRRRGQEARLRCSPMKGHSHVYWYRQLPEEGLKFMVYLQKENIIDESGMPKERFSAEFPKEGPSILRIQQVVRGDSAAYFCASSPGQGNEQFFGPGTRLTVL.

This clonotype was recorded at least ten times. The rearrangement joins TRBV12-3 or TRBV12-4 to TRBJ2-1; 9 bases are shared with TRBD1. Germline trimming cut 6 bases from V and 5 bases from J; bases unmatched to any gene: 8. CDR3 size: 15 residues. The DNA of the CDR3 is TGTGCCAGCAGCCGGGGACAGGGATTGCACAATGAGCAGTTCTTC. Translating it yields CASSRGQGLHNEQFF.

In its sample, this clonotype was seen many times. This chain uses TRBV15 with TRBJ2-5; D tentatively fits TRBD1 or TRBD2 (5 bases each). Germline lookup yields CDR1 LNHNV and CDR2 YYDKDF (reference sequence). The CDR3 has 15 residues. V was trimmed by 5 bases and J by 5 bases, leaving 18 bases between them. The CDR3 sequence is CATSPGPRAWETQYF. The DNA of the CDR3 is TGTGCCACCAGCCCGGGACCGAGGGCGTGGGAGACCCAGTACTTC.